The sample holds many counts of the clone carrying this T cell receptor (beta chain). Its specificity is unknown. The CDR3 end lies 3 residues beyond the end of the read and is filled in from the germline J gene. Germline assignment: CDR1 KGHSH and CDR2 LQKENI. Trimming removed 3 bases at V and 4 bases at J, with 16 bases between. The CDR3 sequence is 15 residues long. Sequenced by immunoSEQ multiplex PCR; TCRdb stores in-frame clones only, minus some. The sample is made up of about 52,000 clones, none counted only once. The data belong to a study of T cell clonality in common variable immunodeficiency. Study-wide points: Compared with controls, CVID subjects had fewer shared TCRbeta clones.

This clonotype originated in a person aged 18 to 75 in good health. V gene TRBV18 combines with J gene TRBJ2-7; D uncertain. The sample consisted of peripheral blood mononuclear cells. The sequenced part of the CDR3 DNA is TGTGCCAGCTCACCGGCTGGCCCCTCAATTTACGAG. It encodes CASSPAGPSIYE. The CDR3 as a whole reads CASSPAGPSIYEQYF. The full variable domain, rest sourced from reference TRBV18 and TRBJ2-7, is NAGVMQNPRHLVRRRGQEARLRCSPMKGHSHVYWYRQLPEEGLKFMVYLQKENIIDESGMPKERFSAEFPKEGPSILRIQQVVRGDSAAYFCASSPAGPSIYEQYFGPGTRLTVT.